The 6 T cell receptor beta chains reported below all come from one sample, sequenced in a study of shared clonotypes between healthy human individuals. TCRdb's copy holds only in-frame clones and misses some; the assay was immunoSEQ multiplex PCR. Among about 320,000 clones listed, about nine tenths were seen once. Material for sequencing was memory CD8+ T cells sorted from blood. Subset noted: CD45RO+ cells pooled with CCR7-negative TemRA cells. Source of these receptors: a young man in good health.

This chain connects TRBV5-1 to TRBJ1-5; 7 nucleotides line up with TRBD1. V dropped 4 bases and J dropped 4; count of bases not matched to a gene: 5. Germline CDR1 reads SGHRS; CDR2 reads YFSETQ. This CDR3 comprises 14 residues. CDR3 nucleotides: TGCGCCAGCAGCGTGGGGACAGAAAATCAGCCCCAGCATTTT. It yields the protein CASSVGTENQPQHF.

The genes are TRBV4-3 and TRBJ2-2, with 8 bases that match TRBD2. Trimming took 3 bases from V and 3 from J; bases not matched to a gene: 6. The CDR3 contains 16 residues. From germline, CDR1 is LGHNA and CDR2 YSLEER. The CDR3 is CASSHRLAWYTGELFF. CDR3 DNA: TGCGCCAGCAGCCACCGACTAGCGTGGTACACCGGGGAGCTGTTTTTT.

The chain combines TRBV7-9 with TRBJ2-7, with D possibly matching TRBD2 (6 bases). The germline CDR1 and CDR2 sequences are SEHNR and FQNEAQ (reference sequence). Trimming took 6 bases from V and 2 from J, leaving 17 bases between them. The CDR3 is made up of 15 amino acids. The CDR3 here is CASRQAGVEPYEQYF. In DNA, the CDR3 is TGTGCCAGCAGACAAGCGGGTGTAGAGCCCTACGAGCAGTACTTC.

In the case of this clone: The same CDR3 arises from other DNA sequences in this sample as well. The V gene is TRBV9, the J gene TRBJ2-3; D remains ambiguous. Trimming shortened V by 0 bases and J by 3 bases, and 8 bases separated the two germline ends. The CDR3 length is 14 residues. Germline CDR1 SGDLS, CDR2 YYNGEE. CDR3 DNA sequence: TGTGCCAGCAGCGTAGAGGGCAGAACAGATACGCAGTATTTT. Encoded protein: CASSVEGRTDTQYF.

A few counts support this clone. The rearrangement uses TRBV6-1 and TRBJ2-7; unclear D gene. Germline V lookup: CDR1 MNHNS, CDR2 SASEGT. The CDR3 spans 14 residues. Trimming removed 3 bases from V and 3 bases from J, with 12 bases in between. The DNA for the CDR3 is TGTGCCAGCAGTGAGTTCCAGGCTAACTACGAGCAGTACTTC. Amino acid sequence: CASSEFQANYEQYF.

The V gene is TRBV19, the J gene TRBJ2-7; TRBD1 matches at 7 bases. The V gene end was trimmed by 5 bases and the J gene end by 4 bases; junction bases not matched to a gene: 5. This CDR3 has 13 residues. Germline CDR1 is LNHDA and CDR2 is SQIVND (reference sequence). This CDR3 reads CASSVMTGYEQYF. CDR3 in DNA: TGTGCCAGTAGTGTTATGACAGGGTACGAGCAGTACTTC.